Each of the 5 T cell receptor beta chains below was sequenced from the same sample in a study of blood T cell repertoires in COVID-19 (dated by TCRdb to about 2020). Library preparation employed the immunoSEQ multiplex PCR assay. As stored in TCRdb, this immuneACCESS dataset retains in-frame rearrangements with V and J assigned. A fraction of the clones does not appear; measured against another copy, unresolved V genes explain less than half of the discrepancy, and the remainder lacks a known reason. This sample holds around 390,000 clones; more than 75% were observed only once. The ten largest clones capture 10% of the sample. Sequenced sample: PBMCs or T cells enriched from blood (not recorded which). These receptors originate from a woman aged 45 to 65 who had recovered from COVID-19.

The chain has TRBV6-5 and TRBJ1-2; the match to TRBD1 covers 7 bases. This CDR3 has 15 amino acids. Germline CDR1 and CDR2: MNHEY and SVGAGI. V gave up 6 bases and J gave up 0 bases; unmatched junction bases: 7. The DNA of the CDR3 is TGTGCCAGCAGGGCGGGACAGAGAGCTAACTATGGCTACACCTTC. As protein: CASRAGQRANYGYTF.

The rearrangement uses TRBV12-3 or TRBV12-4 and TRBJ2-5, with 7 nucleotides matching TRBD2. After removal of 6 bases from V and 7 bases from J, the junction contained 8 bases not matched to a gene. The CDR3 sequence is 13 residues long. The CDR3 DNA reads TGTGCCAGCAGCCGAAGCGGGGTGGGGACCCAGTACTTC. Encoded protein: CASSRSGVGTQYF.

J is TRBJ1-1 and V is TRBV27, with 10 bases matching TRBD1. The CDR3 runs 15 residues. The V gene's germline CDR1 is MNHEY and CDR2 SMNVEV (reference sequence). J was trimmed by 6 bases and V by 3 bases; bases with no gene match: 7. CDR3 region: CASSFSTGGLPEAFF. Written as DNA, the CDR3 is TGTGCCAGCAGTTTTTCGACAGGGGGCTTACCTGAAGCTTTCTTT.

The rearrangement links TRBV2 to TRBJ2-5, with 8 bases identical to TRBD2. V trimming: 7 bases; J trimming: 5 bases; junction bases outside the gene matches: 9. The CDR3 covers 14 residues. Germline-derived CDR1 and CDR2 are SNHLY and FYNNEI. Here the CDR3 reads CASTLAGLTETQYF. DNA for the CDR3: TGTGCCAGCACCTTAGCGGGGCTCACTGAGACCCAGTACTTC.

This clone was observed a handful of times. This chain connects TRBV7-2 to TRBJ2-1; 14 bases align to TRBD2. This CDR3 is 18 amino acids long. V gave up 3 bases and J gave up 4 bases; unmatched junction bases: 8. Germline lookup yields CDR1 SGHTA and CDR2 FQGNSA. The CDR3 coding sequence is TGTGCCAGCAGCTTCCTGGGGAGACTAGCGGGGGGGTACAATGAGCAGTTCTTC. Translating gives CASSFLGRLAGGYNEQFF.